These T cell receptor beta chains were read from a single sample in a study of shared T cell receptors in the human thymus. The repertoire was sequenced with immunoSEQ multiplex PCR; TCRdb's copy has only in-frame clones and lacks some. Among under 700,000 clones listed, 75% to 85% were seen once. Another study also made use of these data, one on human thymus T cells.

Sequencing was carried out using thymocytes. Every receptor here comes from a boy under two years old with a congenital heart defect. The CDR3 runs from the conserved cysteine through the conserved F or W. Each record gives: CDR3 length, V gene, CDR3 protein.

12,TRBV6-5,CASSYQGRGYTF
16,TRBV30,CAWSPRGERQYNEQFF
16,TRBV19,CASSIDRGQGVHEQYF
17,TRBV28,CASSLYIRTGGNTEAFF
13,TRBV6-1,CASRQVFQETQYF
13,TRBV5-6,CASSFVDREGQFF
16,TRBV2,CASSRSLAGMVYEQYF
14,TRBV27,CASSLHSTYNEQFF
13,TRBV6-6,CASSYAEPYGYTF
16,TRBV7-2,CASSLEGGTTYNEQFF
18,TRBV7-2,CASSPRAREIEIYNEQFF